This T cell receptor (beta chain) is drawn from a study of T-cell memory formation after mild COVID-19. Study-wide findings and caveats: Pre-infection memory contained some responding clones, which suggested that cross-reactive memory had joined. Day 37-peaking second-wave clones had unconfirmed SARS-CoV-2 specificity.

A remark on this clonotype: Its antigen is currently unknown.

The CDR3 totals 16 residues. Per the germline V gene, CDR1 is MNHEY and CDR2 is SVGEGT. V was pared by 4 bases and J by 5 bases, with 12 bases of the junction left unmatched. Libraries for TCRalpha and TCRbeta carried sample barcodes and unique molecular identifiers via 5'RACE. TCRdb redid the calling of the 5' RACE reads with MiXCR, one entry per CDR3 protein. Seen here are 200,000 to 250,000 distinct CDR3 sequences, roughly 15% observed once, and the top ten hold approximately 3.4%. Sequencing was carried out using PBMCs or a T cell subset sorted from them (not recorded which). The rearrangement uses TRBV6-2 or TRBV6-3 and TRBJ2-7; 9 bases are shared with TRBD1. The receptor comes from a young man who had mild COVID-19 (a few samples of this study predate the infection). Cell type and time point are not known. The CDR3 bases are TGTGCCAGCAGTTCGGGACAGGGAGGATTCCTGAACGAGCAGTACTTC. It translates to CASSSGQGGFLNEQYF.